This T cell receptor beta chain was documented in a study of OX40 agonist ivuxolimab in advanced cancers. About the investigation overall: The costimulatory receptor OX40 (CD134) was targeted by ivuxolimab, a fully human IgG2 agonistic monoclonal antibody. Three dose-escalation patients achieved partial responses, one with hepatocellular carcinoma and two with cutaneous melanoma. The purpose of peripheral TCRbeta sequencing was to test whether ivuxolimab changed TCR sequence diversity and led to clonal T-cell expansion. Among the approximately 54 dose-escalation patients, about 19 had hepatocellular carcinoma, roughly 15 melanoma, 9 renal cell carcinoma and 9 head and neck cancer. Intravenous ivuxolimab was administered to patients every 2 weeks at six dose levels: 0.01, 0.1, 0.3, 1.5, 3 and 10 mg/kg. Patients were allowed to have had prior anti-PD-1, anti-PD-L1 or anti-CTLA-4 therapy, and 40% of the dose-escalation patients had previously received checkpoint inhibitors. The paper reports the monotherapy dose-escalation portion (N of about 52 patients) of the phase I ivuxolimab trial. In the dose-escalation cohort, around four fifths of patients were male, and the mean age was about 55 years, with a range of about 23 to 80. The study at large found these results: Which antigens the clonally expanded peripheral T cells were specific for was not determined. In partial responders in the 0.1-3.0 mg/kg groups, normalized peripheral clonal expansion was found to be among the lowest, especially among CD8+ T cells. Low levels of normalized T-cell clonal expansion were also shown by some nonresponding patients. After ivuxolimab, CD8+ T cells had more expanded clones than CD4+ T cells on average. At doses from 0.1 to 3.0 mg/kg, clonal expansion was seen in both CD4+ and CD8+ blood T cells between baseline and week 6.

There are a few counts of this clone. Its antigen target is currently unknown. No base qualities exist here, and no much larger clone lies one base off it. For sequencing of the TCRbeta CDR3 region, genomic DNA was extracted from the sorted cells. The immunoSEQ Assay was used for sequencing of TCRbeta CDR3 regions. TCRdb holds this immuneACCESS table with in-frame rearrangements only. Some clones are missing; in checked studies, unresolved V genes explain under half, and the rest has no known cause. The sample data list roughly 30,000 clones, and under 85% of these were observed just once. Around 12% of the sample lies in the top ten. The trial excluded patients who had a history of autoimmune disease or who were on systemic immunosuppression. In every dose cohort, peripheral blood was drawn for TCR sequencing at baseline, cycle 4 day 1, and cycle 7 day 1. The samples were drawn from a first-in-human, open-label, multicenter phase I dose-escalation trial of ivuxolimab. Adults with locally advanced or metastatic melanoma, renal cell carcinoma, hepatocellular carcinoma or head and neck squamous cell carcinoma were enrolled in the trial. CD4+ and CD8+ T cells were sorted separately from peripheral blood before TCR sequencing.

From the germline V gene, CDR1 is SGHRS and CDR2 is YFSETQ. The CDR3 covers 14 residues, taking in both the cysteine and the phenylalanine. This entry keeps only the CDR3 DNA: 42 bases, framed from base 1. Germline trimming: 4 bases from V, 4 bases from J; junction bases outside gene matches: 4. This clonotype was sampled from an adult with an advanced solid tumor such as melanoma, head and neck, liver or kidney cancer. Source: CD4+ or CD8+ T cells sorted from blood, taken in a trial of the OX40 agonist ivuxolimab. The chain is made from TRBV5-1 and TRBJ1-4, with 7 bases in between that match TRBD1. The CDR3 here reads CASSLTGFNEKLFF. The sequenced DNA: TGCGCCAGCAGCCTGACAGGGTTTAATGAAAAACTGTTTTTT.